One sample yielded the 29 T cell receptor beta chains listed below, sequenced in a study of control samples from healthy donors and cancer patients. TCRdb keeps only in-frame clones here, not all; method: immunoSEQ multiplex PCR. The repertoire holds approximately 85,000 clones, with 70% to 90% as singletons. The source material was blood. Source of these receptors: a woman in her sixties or seventies in good health.

A note on this clone: One junction end disagrees with the germline gene, perhaps due to a read error. The V and J genes are TRBV7-2 and TRBJ2-1; tentatively, D is TRBD1 (5 bases). Germline V CDR1 and CDR2: SGHTA, FQGNSA. The CDR3 extends over 13 amino acids. The CDR3 DNA is TGTGCCAGCTGCTTCAGGGAAGGAAGTGAGCAGTTCTTC. Translated, it gives CASCFREGSEQFF.

As DNA, the CDR3 is TGTGCCAGTAGTACTTCCCGGACTAGTCAAAAAAAGCAGTTCTTC. This gives the protein CASSTSRTSQKKQFF. This chain uses TRBV19 with TRBJ2-1, with 7 nucleotides matching TRBD2. The CDR3 sequence is 15 residues long. The J segment lost 11 bases and the V segment lost 4 bases, leaving 14 bases of the junction unmatched. Germline V gives CDR1 LNHDA, CDR2 SQIVND (reference sequence).

The genes are TRBV6-6 and TRBJ1-2, with D uncertain. V was trimmed by 1 base and J by 5 bases, leaving 8 bases between them. The CDR3 has 13 residues. The V gene's germline CDR1 is MNHNY and CDR2 SVGAGI (reference sequence). The CDR3 region has the DNA TGTGCCAGCAGTTACTTGGGCTCGTATGGCTACACCTTC. This gives the protein CASSYLGSYGYTF.

This sequence joins TRBV15 and TRBJ2-1, with 11 nucleotides matching TRBD2. With 0 bases clipped from V and 0 bases from J, the junction kept 7 bases outside the gene matches. The CDR3 has 19 residues. Germline V gene lookup returns CDR1 LNHNV and CDR2 YYDKDF (reference sequence). This chain's CDR3 is CATSRDFPSGRSSYNEQFF. DNA of the CDR3: TGTGCCACCAGCAGAGATTTCCCTAGCGGGAGGAGCTCCTACAATGAGCAGTTCTTC.

Regarding this clone: Other nucleotide sequences in the sample specify the same CDR3. The gene calls are TRBV7-2 and TRBJ2-7; 14 positions match TRBD2. Germline CDR1 SGHTA, CDR2 FQGNSA. With 0 bases clipped from V and 3 bases from J, the junction kept 1 base outside the gene matches. CDR3 length: 16 residues. In DNA, the CDR3 is TGTGCCAGCAGCTTAGCGGGGACTAGCGGGAGCTACGAGCAGTACTTC. Protein: CASSLAGTSGSYEQYF.

The chain combines TRBV2 with TRBJ2-1; 7 positions agree with TRBD1. The V segment lost 6 bases and the J segment 7 bases; nucleotides outside the gene matches: 18. The CDR3 contains 17 residues. From germline, CDR1 is SNHLY and CDR2 FYNNEI. The CDR3 reads CASRTLLTGTVGNEQFF. The CDR3 DNA sequence: TGTGCCAGCAGAACCCTTCTAACCGGGACAGTCGGGAATGAGCAGTTCTTC.

The chain employs TRBV19 and TRBJ2-3; D remains ambiguous. The V gene's germline CDR1 is LNHDA and CDR2 SQIVND (reference sequence). The ends were cut back, 8 bases at V and 2 bases at J, with 14 bases in the middle. This CDR3 comprises 14 residues. The DNA for the CDR3 is TGTGCCAGTGCTTCTGAAAGGTTCACAGATACGCAGTATTTT. Translated: CASASERFTDTQYF.

This rearrangement joins TRBV7-7 to TRBJ1-1, with D uncertain. The ends were cut back, 1 base at V and 4 bases at J, with 7 bases in the middle. This CDR3 contains 13 residues. In germline, CDR1 is SSHAT, CDR2 FNYEAQ (reference sequence). The CDR3 region has the DNA TGTGCCAGCAGCTTAGAGGAAGGCACTGAAGCTTTCTTT. The encoded protein is CASSLEEGTEAFF.

This chain links TRBV2 with TRBJ2-1; 10 bases agree with TRBD2. CDR1 and CDR2 (germline): SNHLY, FYNNEI. This CDR3 spans 17 amino acids. Trimming at V came to 4 bases and at J to 2 bases, leaving 8 bases not matched to a gene. CDR3 in DNA: TGTGCCAGCAGTGTGGAAGCAGCGGGGGGGACCTACAATGAGCAGTTCTTC. Translating gives CASSVEAAGGTYNEQFF.

This chain joins TRBV6-4 and TRBJ2-5, with 9 nucleotides matching TRBD1. This CDR3 region has 15 residues. Trimming cost V 8 bases and J 4 bases; bases outside gene matches: 11. CDR1 and CDR2 from the germline V gene are MRHNA and SNTAGT. The CDR3 sequence is CASGKDRGDGETQYF. CDR3 coding DNA: TGTGCCAGCGGTAAGGACAGGGGTGACGGAGAGACCCAGTACTTC.

This chain connects TRBV7-9 to TRBJ2-7; the D gene is possibly TRBD1 (5 bases). Trimming took off 5 bases at V and 7 bases at J, with 24 bases between the two ends. Germline V gene sequence: CDR1 SEHNR, CDR2 FQNEAQ (reference sequence). This CDR3 has 16 amino acids. The chain's CDR3 is CASSGFRRGASWEQYF. CDR3 DNA sequence: TGTGCCAGCAGCGGCTTCCGGCGTGGGGCCTCTTGGGAGCAGTACTTC.

The rearrangement links TRBV11-3 to TRBJ1-1, with D hard to call. V lost 0 bases and J 0 bases, leaving 5 bases between the germline ends. The CDR3 contains 14 residues. The germline gives CDR1 SGHNT, CDR2 YENEEA. CDR3 amino acids: CASSLEGMNTEAFF. In DNA, the CDR3 is TGTGCCAGCAGCTTAGAGGGGATGAACACTGAAGCTTTCTTT.

The V and J genes are TRBV18 and TRBJ2-2; no reliable D call. Trimming took off 0 bases at V and 1 base at J, with 0 bases between the two ends. The germline V gene has CDR1 KGHSH and CDR2 LQKENI. CDR3 length: 13 amino acids. This chain's CDR3 is CASSPPNTGELFF. The CDR3 DNA reads TGTGCCAGCTCACCACCGAACACCGGGGAGCTGTTTTTT.

J is TRBJ1-6 and V is TRBV5-4; D perhaps matches TRBD1 (6 bases). Germline CDR1 is SGHNT and CDR2 is YYREEE (reference sequence). The CDR3 covers 16 residues. With 3 bases removed from V and 5 bases from J, the gap between germline ends came to 15 bases. The CDR3 bases are TGTGCCAGCAGCTGGGGTGGGGGGGCCCATAATTCACCCCTCCACTTT. Translating gives CASSWGGGAHNSPLHF.

The V call is TRBV5-8, the J call TRBJ2-4; D gene unclear. The CDR3 runs to 18 residues. Germline loops: CDR1 SGHTS, CDR2 YDEGEE. V was trimmed by 1 base and J by 1 base, leaving 18 bases between them. CDR3 sequence reads: CASSLTGPGVKAKNIQYF. The CDR3 nucleotides are TGTGCCAGCAGCTTGACCGGGCCCGGAGTGAAGGCCAAAAACATTCAGTACTTC.

The V and J genes are TRBV4-1 and TRBJ1-2; D not certain. Germline assignment: CDR1 MGHRA and CDR2 YSYEKL. The CDR3 length is 13 residues. V gave up 1 base and J gave up 8 bases, with 11 bases separating them. CDR3 sequence (DNA): TGCGCCAGCAGCCAAGTTACGGGGAGCGGCTACACCTTC. Encoded protein: CASSQVTGSGYTF.

This rearrangement joins TRBV5-4 to TRBJ2-5; TRBD2 agrees at 8 bases. J lost 1 base, V lost 2 bases, and 4 bases had no gene match. Germline V CDR1 and CDR2: SGHNT, YYREEE (reference sequence). This CDR3 has 15 residues. The CDR3 DNA sequence: TGTGCCAGCAGCTTTAAGCGGGAGATCCAAGAGACCCAGTACTTC. This codes for CASSFKREIQETQYF. Drawing the rest from reference TRBV5-4 and TRBJ2-5, the complete variable domain is ETGVTQSPTHLIKTRGQQVTLRCSSQSGHNTVSWYQQALGQGPQFIFQYYREEENGRGNFPPRFSGLQFPNYSSELNVNALELDDSALYLCASSFKREIQETQYFGPGTRLLVL.

This clone was seen only once. This chain connects TRBV30 to TRBJ2-1; D uncertain. The CDR3 covers 15 residues. The ends were cut back, 0 bases at V and 3 bases at J, with 12 bases in the middle. Per the germline V gene, CDR1 is GTSNPN and CDR2 is SVGIG (reference sequence). The CDR3 spells CAWSVSRLDYNEQFF. In DNA form, the CDR3 reads TGTGCCTGGAGTGTTTCGCGGCTAGACTACAATGAGCAGTTCTTC.

The rearrangement joins TRBV5-5 to TRBJ2-3; D unresolved. The CDR3 totals 15 residues. V was trimmed by 2 bases and J by 0 bases, leaving 10 bases between them. Germline CDR1 and CDR2: SGHKS and YYEKEE (reference sequence). The CDR3: CASSLMPASTDTQYF. The CDR3 coding sequence is TGTGCCAGCAGCTTAATGCCAGCTAGCACAGATACGCAGTATTTT.

This clone was seen only once. V is TRBV6-2 or TRBV6-3 and J is TRBJ1-1, with D possibly being TRBD1 (6 bases). Germline values: CDR1 MNHEY, CDR2 SVGEGT. The V end lost 5 bases, the J end lost 7 bases, and 23 bases lay between the germline ends. The CDR3 is made up of 16 amino acids. The CDR3 loop reads CASSNYRVPSAIEAFF. CDR3 coding DNA: TGTGCCAGCAGTAACTACAGGGTCCCCAGTGCTATTGAAGCTTTCTTT.

The CDR3 DNA reads as TGTGCCAGCAGGGAACGACAAGGATGGGGGGCGAAGCAGTTCTTC. Encoded protein: CASRERQGWGAKQFF. V and J are TRBV27 and TRBJ2-1, with D perhaps given as TRBD1 or TRBD2 (6 bases each). The V end lost 6 bases, the J end lost 11 bases, and 23 bases lay between the germline ends. From germline, CDR1 is MNHEY and CDR2 SMNVEV (reference sequence). CDR3 length equals 15 residues.

The rearrangement joins TRBV7-8 to TRBJ2-3, with D possibly matching TRBD1 (5 bases). CDR3 length: 14 amino acids. Germline V CDR1 and CDR2: SGHVS, FQNEAQ. V lost 3 bases and J lost 4, with 11 bases in between. CDR3 bases: TGTGCCAGCAGCTTTCAGGGCGAGGCAGATACGCAGTATTTT. Encoded protein: CASSFQGEADTQYF.

The chain uses TRBV28 and TRBJ2-7, with D uncertain. CDR3 length: 12 residues. Trimming removed 3 bases from V and 2 bases from J, with 5 bases in between. CDR1 and CDR2 from the germline V gene are MDHEN and SYDVKM. The CDR3 DNA reads as TGTGCCAGCAGTTTTGCCCCCTACGAGCAGTACTTC. Residues: CASSFAPYEQYF.

The gene calls are TRBV6-5 and TRBJ2-1; TRBD2 aligns across 8 bases. The CDR3 runs to 16 residues. Trimming cost V 0 bases and J 3 bases; bases outside gene matches: 4. Per the germline V gene, CDR1 is MNHEY and CDR2 is SVGAGI. CDR3 sequence (DNA): TGTGCCAGCAGTTACTCGCCCGGGACTAGCTACAATGAGCAGTTCTTC. It translates to CASSYSPGTSYNEQFF.

The sample holds one count of this clone. This sequence joins TRBV4-2 and TRBJ1-1, with TRBD1 matching over 7 bases. The CDR3 totals 16 residues. The trim removed 6 bases at V and 0 bases at J, leaving 10 bases unmatched. Germline V gene data show CDR1 as LGHNA and CDR2 as YNFKEQ. The CDR3 loop reads CASRPVAGGMNTEAFF. The CDR3 DNA reads TGTGCCAGCAGACCGGTAGCAGGGGGGATGAACACTGAAGCTTTCTTT.

The chain employs TRBV28 and TRBJ1-1, with D possibly TRBD1 on 5 matching bases. CDR1 MDHEN and CDR2 SYDVKM come from the germline V gene. This CDR3 comprises 13 residues. V shed 6 bases and J shed 1 base, with 9 bases lying between them. CDR3: CASRGTRNTEAFF. CDR3 bases: TGTGCCAGCAGGGGGACGAGGAACACTGAAGCTTTCTTT. The full variable domain, in which reference TRBV28 and TRBJ1-1 provide the parts outside the CDR3, is DVKVTQSSRYLVKRTGEKVFLECVQDMDHENMFWYRQDPGLGLRLIYFSYDVKMKEKGDIPEGYSVSREKKERFSLILESASTNQTSMYLCASRGTRNTEAFFGQGTRLTVV.

The chain joins TRBV6-5 to TRBJ1-4; D unclear. Germline V lookup: CDR1 MNHEY, CDR2 SVGAGI. V was trimmed by 6 bases and J by 8 bases, leaving 16 bases between them. CDR3 length equals 14 residues. The CDR3 sequence is CASSLDRRWEKLFF. The DNA of the CDR3 is TGTGCCAGCAGCCTAGACCGACGGTGGGAAAAACTGTTTTTT.

The chain combines TRBV28 with TRBJ2-4; possible D gene TRBD1, 6 bases. Germline-derived CDR1 and CDR2 are MDHEN and SYDVKM. The ends were cut back, 10 bases at V and 1 base at J, with 11 bases in the middle. This CDR3 has 13 residues. The CDR3 is CATADRAKNIQYF. The CDR3 bases are TGTGCCACCGCAGACAGGGCCAAAAACATTCAGTACTTC.

The V call is TRBV18, the J call TRBJ2-7, with D uncertain. The CDR3 has 14 residues. Germline values: CDR1 KGHSH, CDR2 LQKENI. Trimming pared 4 bases from V and 3 bases from J, leaving 13 bases between. This CDR3 is CASSRDRVGYEQYF. The CDR3 nucleotides read TGTGCCAGCTCACGAGATCGTGTCGGCTACGAGCAGTACTTC.